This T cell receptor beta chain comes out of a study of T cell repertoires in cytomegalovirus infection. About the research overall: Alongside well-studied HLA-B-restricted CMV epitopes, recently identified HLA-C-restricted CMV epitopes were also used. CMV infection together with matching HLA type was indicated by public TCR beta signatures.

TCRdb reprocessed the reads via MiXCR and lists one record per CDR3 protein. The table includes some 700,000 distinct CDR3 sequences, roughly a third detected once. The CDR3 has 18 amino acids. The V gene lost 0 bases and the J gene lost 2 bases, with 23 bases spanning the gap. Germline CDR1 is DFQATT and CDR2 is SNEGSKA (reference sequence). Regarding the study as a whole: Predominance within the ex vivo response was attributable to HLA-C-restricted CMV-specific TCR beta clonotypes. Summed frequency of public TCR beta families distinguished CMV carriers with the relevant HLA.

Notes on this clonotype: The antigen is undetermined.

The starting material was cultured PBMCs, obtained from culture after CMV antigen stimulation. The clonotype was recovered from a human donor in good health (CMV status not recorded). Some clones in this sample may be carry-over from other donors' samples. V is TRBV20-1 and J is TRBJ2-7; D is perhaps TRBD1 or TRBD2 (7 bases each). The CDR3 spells CSARDRWQGGVGAYEQYF. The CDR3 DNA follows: TGCAGTGCTAGAGATAGGTGGCAGGGGGGGGTGGGCGCCTACGAGCAGTACTTC.